This section outlines one T cell receptor beta chain sequence together with its context. The antigen remains unidentified. These data belong to a study of OX40 agonist ivuxolimab in advanced cancers. This table comes from immunoSEQ multiplex PCR, and its TCRdb copy is limited to in-frame clones, with some not included. The sample includes about 83,000 clones, about 85% of them seen just once. Study conclusions and caveats: Circulating CD4+ and CD8+ T cells showed clonal expansion by week 6 at 0.1 to 3.0 mg/kg. Partly responding patients at 0.1-3.0 mg/kg showed some of the smallest clonal expansion.

The ends were cut back, 1 base at V and 2 bases at J, with 19 bases in the middle. The CDR3 sequence is 18 residues long. In germline, CDR1 is SGHTA, CDR2 FQGNSA. People who had autoimmune disease history or systemic immunosuppression were excluded. The V and J genes are TRBV7-2 and TRBJ2-3; D may match TRBD1 or TRBD2 (5 bases each). This TCR was recovered from an adult with an advanced solid tumor such as melanoma, head and neck, liver or kidney cancer. The source was CD4+ or CD8+ T cells sorted from blood, collected in a trial of the OX40 agonist ivuxolimab. CDR3 amino acids: CASSLGRVDSAYTDTQYF. CDR3 DNA: TGTGCCAGCAGCTTAGGGCGGGTCGACAGCGCCTACACAGATACGCAGTATTTT.